The present T cell receptor (beta chain) was sequenced within a study of shared clonotypes between healthy human individuals. For the study at large: A couple of female and three male donors aged 18 to 49 were enrolled. Study-level results: Investigators expected sequencing depth to affect clonotype sharing among donors. A reduction in generation probabilities was seen for non-shared clonotypes relative to those shared by all four donors. A limitation of the genetic and exposure-history diversity represented arose from few donors.

The repertoire was sequenced with immunoSEQ multiplex PCR; TCRdb's copy has only in-frame clones and lacks some. The sample gives 550,000 to 700,000 clones, less than 80% of which show up once; about 1.8% is in the top ten. Concerning this clone: Its antigen is as yet unknown.

The CDR3 sequence is 13 residues long. Germline V lookup: CDR1 MNHNY, CDR2 SVGAGI (reference sequence). V was pared by 0 bases and J by 8 bases, with 8 bases between. This sequence joins TRBV6-6 and TRBJ2-1; unclear D gene. Sequenced sample: memory CD4+ T cells sorted from blood. Subset denoted: CD45RA-negative fraction. The receptor's source is a woman aged 25 to 39 in good health. CDR3 DNA: TGTGCCAGCAGTTACTCGTTTAAGTATGAGCAGTTCTTC. Translation: CASSYSFKYEQFF.